Ten or more counts support the clone carrying this T cell receptor (beta chain). Antigen: not known. 5'RACE with constant-segment primers yielded barcoded, UMI-tagged TCR alpha and TCR beta cDNA libraries. TCRdb redid the calling of the 5' RACE reads with MiXCR, one entry per CDR3 protein. The sample has about 390,000 distinct CDR3 sequences, about 16% seen once. The CDR3 has 13 amino acids. The V and J ends lost 1 base and 5 bases respectively, with 8 bases between them. Germline CDR1 GTSNPN, CDR2 SVGIG (reference sequence). This sample was included in a study of T-cell memory formation after mild COVID-19. The wider study: Largely, TCR clusters stayed within a single donor. Study-wide findings and caveats: From day 15 to 85, contracting clones were balanced between CD4 and CD8, whereas later expanders leaned toward CD4+. Mostly located in CM and EM were contracting CD4+ clones, with contracting CD8+ clones located in EMRA.

This chain links TRBV30 with TRBJ1-4, with D unclear. This sequence originates from a young man who had mild COVID-19 (a few samples of this study predate the infection). Cell type and time point are not known. Source material: PBMCs or a T cell subset sorted from them (not recorded which). The CDR3 spells CAWSGAENEKLFF. DNA for the CDR3: TGTGCCTGGAGTGGGGCAGAGAATGAAAAACTGTTTTTT.